Presented here are 23 T cell receptor beta chains from one specimen sequenced in a study of graft-versus-host responses after intestinal transplantation. From the graft tissue, intraepithelial and lamina propria lymphocytes were released through processing. Using immunoSEQ multiplex PCR, the repertoire was profiled, and TCRdb retains in-frame clones only, with some absent. The top ten clones hold less than 5% of a sample with 12,000 to 15,000 clones, 65% to 80% of them seen once. The sample here was ileum tissue, taken 27 days after intestinal transplant. Receptor source: a human patient who received an intestinal transplant, so some T cells may come from the graft donor.

The chain joins TRBV5-6 to TRBJ1-2; perhaps TRBD1 as D (5 bases). Between the trimmed V and J ends, which lost 6 bases and 4 bases, there was a span of 13 bases. Germline CDR1 and CDR2: SGHDT and YYEEEE. CDR3 length equals 13 residues. Here the CDR3 DNA reads TGTGCCAGCACCACGACAGTAGTCTATGGCTACACCTTC. Protein sequence: CASTTTVVYGYTF.

The J gene is TRBJ2-3, the V gene TRBV30; the D gene is possibly TRBD2 (5 bases). The CDR3 runs to 17 residues. Trimming cost V 0 bases and J 0 bases, with 16 bases left between them. CDR1 and CDR2 (germline): GTSNPN, SVGIG (reference sequence). The CDR3 bases are TGTGCCTGGAGTGTACTTATGGGAGCGCCAAGCACAGATACGCAGTATTTT. Residues: CAWSVLMGAPSTDTQYF.

The chain links TRBV9 to TRBJ2-2; 12 bases are shared with TRBD1. The CDR3 runs to 19 residues. V shed 2 bases, J shed 5 bases, and the junction held 13 bases outside the gene matches. Per the germline V gene, CDR1 is SGDLS and CDR2 is YYNGEE. This chain's CDR3 is CASSVSGQGAKTGTGELFF. CDR3 coding DNA: TGTGCCAGCAGCGTCTCGGGACAGGGGGCGAAGACGGGGACCGGGGAGCTGTTTTTT.

In its sample, this clone was seen a few times. V usage is TRBV5-4 and J usage is TRBJ2-3; 7 bases fit TRBD2. Trimming took 5 bases from V and 7 from J; bases not matched to a gene: 13. The CDR3 length is 15 residues. Germline V gene lookup returns CDR1 SGHNT and CDR2 YYREEE (reference sequence). The CDR3 here is CASSPAGPKPYTQYF. CDR3 DNA: TGTGCCAGCAGTCCAGCGGGGCCCAAACCTTATACGCAGTATTTT. The variable domain in full, completed from reference TRBV5-4 and TRBJ2-3, reads ETGVTQSPTHLIKTRGQQVTLRCSSQSGHNTVSWYQQALGQGPQFIFQYYREEENGRGNFPPRFSGLQFPNYSSELNVNALELDDSALYLCASSPAGPKPYTQYFGPGTRLTVL.

The table lists this clone with a few counts. The CDR3 nucleotides read TGTGCCAGCAGTCCCCTTAATGAAAAACTGTTTTTT. Translating gives CASSPLNEKLFF. The chain employs TRBV6-6 and TRBJ1-4; D not certain. The germline CDR1 and CDR2 sequences are MNHNY and SVGAGI (reference sequence). The CDR3 runs to 12 residues. Trimming took off 5 bases at V and 4 bases at J, with 5 bases between the two ends.

The V gene is TRBV5-4, the J gene TRBJ2-5; D ambiguous. V dropped 4 bases and J dropped 0 bases, with 10 bases sitting between them. Germline CDR1 and CDR2: SGHNT and YYREEE (reference sequence). The CDR3 totals 14 residues. The CDR3 loop reads CASSSDGYQETQYF. The CDR3 DNA is TGTGCCAGCAGCAGCGACGGATACCAAGAGACCCAGTACTTC.

The chain has TRBV5-1 and TRBJ1-4, with D possibly matching TRBD1 (6 bases). CDR1 is SGHRS, CDR2 YFSETQ, per germline. Trimming stripped 4 bases from V and 0 bases from J, with 10 bases between. This CDR3 is built from 15 residues. As DNA, the CDR3 is TGCGCCAGCAGCCGAACAGGGACAACTAATGAAAAACTGTTTTTT. Translation gives CASSRTGTTNEKLFF.

This clone is classed as medium-sized. This sequence joins TRBV11-3 and TRBJ2-7; D not resolved. Germline CDR1 is SGHNT and CDR2 is YENEEA. The CDR3 sequence is 13 residues long. V was clipped by 10 bases and J by 3 bases, with 16 bases between them. CDR3 region: CATGHSFLYEQYV. For the CDR3, the DNA is TGTGCCACCGGCCACAGTTTCCTCTACGAGCAGTACGTC.

The J gene is TRBJ2-3, the V gene TRBV29-1; tentative D call: TRBD2 (5 bases). The germline V and J ends were trimmed by 8 bases and 2 bases, with 17 bases remaining between them. The CDR3 is 14 amino acids. Germline CDR1 is SQVTM and CDR2 is ANQGSEA. The chain's CDR3 is CSSRETGFTDTQYF. For the CDR3, the DNA is TGCAGCTCCCGCGAGACGGGGTTCACAGATACGCAGTATTTT.

V gene TRBV6-4 combines with J gene TRBJ2-2, with a tentative D call TRBD1 (6 bases). Germline CDR1 MRHNA, CDR2 SNTAGT. CDR3 size: 13 residues. The V end was cut by 3 bases, the J end by 4 bases, with 6 bases between. The DNA of the CDR3 is TGTGCCAGCAGTGAGGGGGCCACCGGGGAGCTGTTTTTT. Residues: CASSEGATGELFF.

The V call is TRBV5-4, the J call TRBJ2-3; 8 nucleotides line up with TRBD2. CDR1 is SGHNT, CDR2 YYREEE, per germline (reference sequence). The CDR3 spans 15 residues. Losses at the gene ends were 0 bases for V and 5 bases for J; bases not matched to a gene: 5. In DNA form, the CDR3 reads TGTGCCAGCAGCTTGGCGGGGGGGCGGGAAGATACGCAGTATTTT. It codes for CASSLAGGREDTQYF.

The chain is built from TRBV30 and TRBJ1-1, with D unclear. The CDR3 sequence is 13 residues long. Between the trimmed V and J ends, which lost 5 bases and 5 bases, there was a span of 15 bases. Germline CDR1 GTSNPN, CDR2 SVGIG (reference sequence). CDR3 loop: CAWLRTWETEAFF. CDR3 DNA: TGTGCCTGGTTGCGGACTTGGGAAACTGAAGCTTTCTTT.

This rearrangement joins TRBV10-1 to TRBJ2-2, with TRBD1 matching 8 bases. The junction had 7 bases not matched to a gene; V was cut back by 5 bases and J by 14 bases. The germline V gene encodes CDR1 WNHNN and CDR2 SYGVQD (reference sequence). The CDR3 spans 12 residues. The CDR3 DNA follows: TGCGCCAGCAGTATAGCAGGGGGCGCCCTGTTTTTT. As protein: CASSIAGGALFF.

This chain uses TRBV19 with TRBJ1-1; weak D call: TRBD1 (5 bases). Germline V gives CDR1 LNHDA, CDR2 SQIVND (reference sequence). This CDR3 is 15 amino acids long. The V gene lost 3 bases and the J gene lost 1 base, with 12 bases spanning the gap. CDR3: CASSMAGHTNTEAFF. DNA for the CDR3: TGTGCCAGTAGTATGGCCGGACACACGAACACTGAAGCTTTCTTT.

This chain links TRBV4-1 with TRBJ2-1; the match to TRBD2 covers 7 bases. The CDR3 runs 13 residues. Germline V gene sequence: CDR1 MGHRA, CDR2 YSYEKL. J gave up 7 bases and V 0 bases, and 0 bases lay outside the gene matches. CDR3 DNA sequence: TGCGCCAGCAGCCAAGAGCGGGGGAATGAGCAGTTCTTC. Encoded protein: CASSQERGNEQFF.

The CDR3 nucleotides are TGTGCCTGGAGTGACGTAGCGAATCAGCCCCAGCATTTT. Translated, it gives CAWSDVANQPQHF. V gene TRBV30 combines with J gene TRBJ1-5; the D is unclear. Per germline, CDR1 GTSNPN and CDR2 SVGIG (reference sequence). Trimming took off 1 base at V and 4 bases at J, with 8 bases between the two ends. The CDR3 extends over 13 amino acids.

The chain joins TRBV5-1 to TRBJ1-5; a possible D gene is TRBD1 (5 bases). In germline, CDR1 is SGHRS, CDR2 YFSETQ. This CDR3 is 15 amino acids long. The V gene lost 3 bases and the J gene lost 0 bases, with 10 bases spanning the gap. The CDR3 sequence: CASSWGGNSNQPQHF. The CDR3 coding sequence is TGCGCCAGCAGCTGGGGCGGCAATAGCAATCAGCCCCAGCATTTT.

The chain joins TRBV6-6 to TRBJ2-7; 11 nucleotides line up with TRBD1. The J segment lost 3 bases and the V segment lost 2 bases, leaving 3 bases of the junction unmatched. Germline V CDR1 and CDR2: MNHNY, SVGAGI (reference sequence). The CDR3 length is 15 residues. The CDR3: CASSYAGQGVYEQYV. The CDR3 DNA sequence: TGTGCCAGCAGTTACGCGGGACAGGGGGTCTACGAGCAGTACGTC.

The rearrangement uses TRBV7-9 and TRBJ2-7, with D maybe TRBD1 (6 bases). This CDR3 has 13 residues. Per germline, CDR1 SEHNR and CDR2 FQNEAQ (reference sequence). V lost 5 bases and J 2 bases, leaving 10 bases between the germline ends. CDR3 residues: CASSPDRAYEQYV. CDR3 sequence (DNA): TGTGCCAGCAGCCCGGACAGAGCCTACGAGCAGTACGTC.

DNA for the CDR3: TGTGCCAGCGCGACAGGAAGGTATGGCTACACCTTC. Its protein product is CASATGRYGYTF. This chain connects TRBV28 to TRBJ1-2; a weak D match, TRBD1 (6 bases). The V end lost 8 bases, the J end lost 5 bases, and 12 bases lay between the germline ends. Germline V gene lookup returns CDR1 MDHEN and CDR2 SYDVKM. The CDR3 is 12 amino acids.

The gene calls are TRBV5-1 and TRBJ2-5, with 11 bases that match TRBD1. The CDR3 is 15 amino acids. CDR1 is SGHRS and CDR2 is YFSETQ in the germline V gene. V trimming: 0 bases; J trimming: 4 bases; junction bases outside the gene matches: 2. This chain's CDR3 is CASSLGGTGGETQYF. The CDR3, as DNA: TGCGCCAGCAGCTTGGGAGGGACAGGGGGAGAGACCCAGTACTTC. The variable domain in full, completed from reference TRBV5-1 and TRBJ2-5, reads KAGVTQTPRYLIKTRGQQVTLSCSPISGHRSVSWYQQTPGQGLQFLFEYFSETQRNKGNFPGRFSGRQFSNSRSEMNVSTLELGDSALYLCASSLGGTGGETQYFGPGTRLLVL.

The V gene is TRBV19, the J gene TRBJ2-6, with D tentatively TRBD1 (5 bases). The CDR3 consists of 16 residues. CDR1 and CDR2 from the germline V gene are LNHDA and SQIVND (reference sequence). The V gene lost 4 bases and the J gene lost 4 bases, with 14 bases spanning the gap. The CDR3 region has the DNA TGTGCCAGTAGTAGCGACAGTTTCCTCGGGGCCAACGTCCTGACTTTC. This gives the protein CASSSDSFLGANVLTF. The variable domain in full, completed from reference TRBV19 and TRBJ2-6, reads DGGITQSPKYLFRKEGQNVTLSCEQNLNHDAMYWYRQDPGQGLRLIYYSQIVNDFQKGDIAEGYSVSREKKESFPLTVTSAQKNPTAFYLCASSSDSFLGANVLTFGAGSRLTVL.

V is TRBV18 and J is TRBJ2-5; possibly TRBD1 for D (6 bases). There are 13 residues in the CDR3. V lost 3 bases and J lost 2, with 7 bases in between. The germline V gene encodes CDR1 KGHSH and CDR2 LQKENI. The CDR3 DNA reads TGTGCCAGCTCACCGGGACAACAAGAGACCCAGTACTTC. Translated, it gives CASSPGQQETQYF.